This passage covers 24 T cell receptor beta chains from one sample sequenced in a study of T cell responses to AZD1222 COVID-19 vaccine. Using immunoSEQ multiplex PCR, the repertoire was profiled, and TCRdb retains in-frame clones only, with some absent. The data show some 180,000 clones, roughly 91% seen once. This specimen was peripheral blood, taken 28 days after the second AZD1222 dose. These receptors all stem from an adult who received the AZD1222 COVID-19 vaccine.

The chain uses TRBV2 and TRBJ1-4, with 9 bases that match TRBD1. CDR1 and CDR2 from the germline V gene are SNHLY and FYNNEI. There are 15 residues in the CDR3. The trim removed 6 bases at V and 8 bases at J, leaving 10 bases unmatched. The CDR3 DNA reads TGTGCCAGCAGCCAGTTCCGGGACAGGGAGGAAAAACTGTTTTTT. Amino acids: CASSQFRDREEKLFF.

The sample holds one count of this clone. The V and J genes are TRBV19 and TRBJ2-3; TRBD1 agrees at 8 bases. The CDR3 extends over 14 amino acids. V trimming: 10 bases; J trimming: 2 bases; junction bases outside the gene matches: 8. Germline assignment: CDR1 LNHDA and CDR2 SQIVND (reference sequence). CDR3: CAIRPTGATDTQYF. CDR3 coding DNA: TGTGCCATACGCCCGACAGGGGCCACAGATACGCAGTATTTT.

The CDR3 is CASSQTGNDNTEAFF. As DNA, the CDR3 is TGTGCCAGCAGTCAAACAGGGAATGATAACACTGAAGCTTTCTTT. The rearrangement uses TRBV6-5 and TRBJ1-1; D is possibly TRBD1 (6 bases). Trimming removed 5 bases from V and 2 bases from J, with 15 bases in between. Germline CDR1 is MNHEY and CDR2 is SVGAGI. The CDR3 is made up of 15 amino acids.

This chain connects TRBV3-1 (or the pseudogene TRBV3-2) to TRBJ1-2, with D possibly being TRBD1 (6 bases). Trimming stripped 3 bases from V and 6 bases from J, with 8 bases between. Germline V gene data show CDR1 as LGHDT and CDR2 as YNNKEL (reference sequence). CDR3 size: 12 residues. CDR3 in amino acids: CASSHRTDGYTF. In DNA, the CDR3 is TGTGCCAGCAGCCACCGGACAGATGGCTACACCTTC.

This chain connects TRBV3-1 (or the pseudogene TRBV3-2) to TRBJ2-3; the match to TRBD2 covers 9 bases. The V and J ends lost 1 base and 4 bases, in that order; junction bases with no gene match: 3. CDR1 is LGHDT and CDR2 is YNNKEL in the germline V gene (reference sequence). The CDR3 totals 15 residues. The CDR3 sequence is CASSQGPSGADTQYF. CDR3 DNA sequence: TGTGCCAGCAGCCAAGGGCCTAGCGGGGCAGATACGCAGTATTTT.

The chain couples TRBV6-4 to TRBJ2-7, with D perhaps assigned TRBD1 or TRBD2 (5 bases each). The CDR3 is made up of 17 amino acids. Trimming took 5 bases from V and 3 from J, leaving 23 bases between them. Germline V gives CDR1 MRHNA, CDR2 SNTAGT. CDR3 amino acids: CASSHKVGLAYYYEQYF. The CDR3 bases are TGTGCCAGCAGTCACAAGGTGGGGCTAGCTTATTACTACGAGCAGTACTTC.

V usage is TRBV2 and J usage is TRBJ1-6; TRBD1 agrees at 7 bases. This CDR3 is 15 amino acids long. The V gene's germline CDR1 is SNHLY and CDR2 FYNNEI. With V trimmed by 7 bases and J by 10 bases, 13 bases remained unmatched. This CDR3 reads CASTNDGTAASPLHF. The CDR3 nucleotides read TGTGCCAGCACCAATGACGGGACAGCGGCCTCACCCCTCCACTTT.

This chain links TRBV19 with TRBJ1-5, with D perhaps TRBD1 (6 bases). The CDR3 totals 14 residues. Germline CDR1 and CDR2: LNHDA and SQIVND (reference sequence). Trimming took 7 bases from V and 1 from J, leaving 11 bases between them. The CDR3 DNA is TGTGCCAGTAAGGGGGGGATAAGCAATCAGCCCCAGCATTTT. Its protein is CASKGGISNQPQHF.

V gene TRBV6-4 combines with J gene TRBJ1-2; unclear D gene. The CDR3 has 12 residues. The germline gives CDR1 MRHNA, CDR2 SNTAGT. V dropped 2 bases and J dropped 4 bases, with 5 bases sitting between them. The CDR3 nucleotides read TGTGCCAGCAGTGACGGGTTCTATGGCTACACCTTC. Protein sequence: CASSDGFYGYTF.

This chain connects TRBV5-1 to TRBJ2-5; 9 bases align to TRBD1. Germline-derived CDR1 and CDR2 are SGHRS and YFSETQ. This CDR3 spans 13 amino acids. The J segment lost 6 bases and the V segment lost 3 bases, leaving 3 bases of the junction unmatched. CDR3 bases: TGCGCCAGCAGCTCAGGACAGGGGCAGACCCAGTACTTC. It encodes CASSSGQGQTQYF.

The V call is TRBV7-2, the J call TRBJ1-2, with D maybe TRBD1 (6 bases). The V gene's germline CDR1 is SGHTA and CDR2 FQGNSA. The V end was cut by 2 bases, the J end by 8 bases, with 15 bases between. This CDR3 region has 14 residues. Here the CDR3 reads CASSLFAAGDGYTF. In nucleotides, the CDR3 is TGTGCCAGCAGCTTATTTGCGGCAGGGGACGGCTACACCTTC. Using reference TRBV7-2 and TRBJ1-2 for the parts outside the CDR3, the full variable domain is GAGVSQSPSNKVTEKGKDVELRCDPISGHTALYWYRQSLGQGLEFLIYFQGNSAPDKSGLPSDRFSAERTGGSVSTLTIQRTQQEDSAVYLCASSLFAAGDGYTFGSGTRLTVV.

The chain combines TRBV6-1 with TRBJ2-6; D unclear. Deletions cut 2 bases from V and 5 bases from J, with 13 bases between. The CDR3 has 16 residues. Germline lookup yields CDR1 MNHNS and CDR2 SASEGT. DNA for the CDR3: TGTGCCAGCAGTGAACCCGGATCGAGCAGGGCCAACGTCCTGACTTTC. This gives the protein CASSEPGSSRANVLTF.

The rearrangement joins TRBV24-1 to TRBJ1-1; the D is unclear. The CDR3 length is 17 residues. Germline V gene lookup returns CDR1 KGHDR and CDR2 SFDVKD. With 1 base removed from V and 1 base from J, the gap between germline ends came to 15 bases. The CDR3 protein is CATSDFNVPCANTEAFF. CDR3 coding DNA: TGTGCCACCAGTGATTTTAACGTCCCCTGTGCGAACACTGAAGCTTTCTTT.

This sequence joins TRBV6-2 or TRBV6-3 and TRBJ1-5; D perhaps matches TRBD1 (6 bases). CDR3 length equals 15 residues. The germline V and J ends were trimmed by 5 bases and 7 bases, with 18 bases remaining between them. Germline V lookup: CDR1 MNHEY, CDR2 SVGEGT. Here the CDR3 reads CASSLIGTLAQPQHF. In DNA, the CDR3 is TGTGCCAGCAGTCTCATCGGGACATTAGCCCAGCCCCAGCATTTT.

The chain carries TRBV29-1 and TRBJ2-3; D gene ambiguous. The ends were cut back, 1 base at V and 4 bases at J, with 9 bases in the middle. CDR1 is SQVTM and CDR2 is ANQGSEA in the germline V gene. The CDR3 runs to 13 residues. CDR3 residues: CSVEASTSDTQYF. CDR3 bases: TGCAGCGTTGAAGCTAGTACCTCAGATACGCAGTATTTT.

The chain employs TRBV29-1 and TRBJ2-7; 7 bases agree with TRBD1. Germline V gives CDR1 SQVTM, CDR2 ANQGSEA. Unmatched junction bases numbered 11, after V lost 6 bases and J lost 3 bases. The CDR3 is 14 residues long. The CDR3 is CSVGRQGALYEQYF. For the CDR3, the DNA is TGCAGCGTGGGGAGACAGGGAGCACTCTACGAGCAGTACTTC.

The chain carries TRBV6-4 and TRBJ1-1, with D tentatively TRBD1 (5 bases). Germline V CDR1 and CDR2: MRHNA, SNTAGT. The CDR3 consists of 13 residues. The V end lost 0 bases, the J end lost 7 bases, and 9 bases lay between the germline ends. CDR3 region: CASSDSTASEAFF. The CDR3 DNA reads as TGTGCCAGCAGTGACTCGACAGCAAGTGAAGCTTTCTTT.

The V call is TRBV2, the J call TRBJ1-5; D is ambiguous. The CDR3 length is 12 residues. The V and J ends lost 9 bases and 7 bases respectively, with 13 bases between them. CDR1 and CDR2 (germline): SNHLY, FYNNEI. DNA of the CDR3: TGTGCCAGTAAGGACCCGGGACAGCCCCAGCATTTT. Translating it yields CASKDPGQPQHF. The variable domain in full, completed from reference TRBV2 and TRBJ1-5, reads EPEVTQTPSHQVTQMGQEVILRCVPISNHLYFYWYRQILGQKVEFLVSFYNNEISEKSEIFDDQFSVERPDGSNFTLKIRSTKLEDSAMYFCASKDPGQPQHFGDGTRLSIL.

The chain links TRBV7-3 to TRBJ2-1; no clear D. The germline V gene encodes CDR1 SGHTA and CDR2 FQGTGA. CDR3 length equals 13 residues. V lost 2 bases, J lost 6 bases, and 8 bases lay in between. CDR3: CASSLSPGNEQFF. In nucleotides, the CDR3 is TGTGCCAGCAGCTTATCACCGGGCAATGAGCAGTTCTTC.

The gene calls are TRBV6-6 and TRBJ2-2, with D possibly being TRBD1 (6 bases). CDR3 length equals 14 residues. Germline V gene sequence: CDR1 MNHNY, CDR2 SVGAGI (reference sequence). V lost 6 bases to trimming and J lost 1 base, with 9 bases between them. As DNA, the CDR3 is TGTGCCAGCAGCATACAGGGGAACACCGGGGAGCTGTTTTTT. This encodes CASSIQGNTGELFF.

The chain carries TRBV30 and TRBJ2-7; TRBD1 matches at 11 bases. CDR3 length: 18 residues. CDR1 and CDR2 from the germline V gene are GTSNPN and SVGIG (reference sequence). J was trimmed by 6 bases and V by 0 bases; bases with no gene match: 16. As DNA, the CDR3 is TGTGCCTGGAGTGTACAGAGAGGAGGGACAGGGGGAGTTCGCGAGCAGTACTTC. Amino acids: CAWSVQRGGTGGVREQYF. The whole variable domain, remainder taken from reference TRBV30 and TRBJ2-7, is SQTIHQWPATLVQPVGSPLSLECTVEGTSNPNLYWYRQAAGRGLQLLFYSVGIGQISSEVPQNLSASRPQDRQFILSSKKLLLSDSGFYLCAWSVQRGGTGGVREQYFGPGTRLTVT.

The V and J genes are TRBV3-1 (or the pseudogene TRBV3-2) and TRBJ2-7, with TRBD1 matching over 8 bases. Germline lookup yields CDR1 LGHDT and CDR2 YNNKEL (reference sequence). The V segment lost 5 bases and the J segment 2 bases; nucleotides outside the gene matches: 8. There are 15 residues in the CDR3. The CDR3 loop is CASSGAGTGTYEQYF. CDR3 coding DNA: TGTGCCAGCAGCGGCGCCGGGACAGGTACCTACGAGCAGTACTTC.

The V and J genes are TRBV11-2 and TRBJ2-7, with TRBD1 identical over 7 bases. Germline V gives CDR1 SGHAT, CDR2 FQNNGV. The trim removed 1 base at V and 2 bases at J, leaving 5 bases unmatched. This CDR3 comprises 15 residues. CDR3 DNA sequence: TGTGCCAGCAGCTTAGGACGGACAGGTACCTACGAGCAGTACTTC. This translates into CASSLGRTGTYEQYF.

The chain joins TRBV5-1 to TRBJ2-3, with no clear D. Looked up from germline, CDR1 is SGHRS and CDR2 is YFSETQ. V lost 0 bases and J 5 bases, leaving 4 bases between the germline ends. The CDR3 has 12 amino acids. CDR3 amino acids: CASSLGGDTQYF. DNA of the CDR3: TGCGCCAGCAGCTTGGGGGGAGATACGCAGTATTTT.